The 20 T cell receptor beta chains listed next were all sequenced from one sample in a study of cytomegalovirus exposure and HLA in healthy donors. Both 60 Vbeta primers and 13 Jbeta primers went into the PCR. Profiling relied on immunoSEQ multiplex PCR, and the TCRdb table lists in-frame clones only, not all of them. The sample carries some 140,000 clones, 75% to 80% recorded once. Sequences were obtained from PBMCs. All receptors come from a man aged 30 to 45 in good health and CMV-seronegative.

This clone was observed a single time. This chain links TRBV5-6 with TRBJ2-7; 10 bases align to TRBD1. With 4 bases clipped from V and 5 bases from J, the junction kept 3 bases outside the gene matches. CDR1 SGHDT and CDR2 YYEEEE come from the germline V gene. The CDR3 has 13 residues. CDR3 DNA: TGTGCCAGCAGCAGGGACAGGGGAAACGAGCAGTACTTC. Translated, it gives CASSRDRGNEQYF.

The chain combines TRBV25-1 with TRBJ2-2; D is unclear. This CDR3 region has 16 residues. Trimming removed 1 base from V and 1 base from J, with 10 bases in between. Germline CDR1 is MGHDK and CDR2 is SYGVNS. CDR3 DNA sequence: TGTGCCAGCAGTGAATCACTGATACTGAACACCGGGGAGCTGTTTTTT. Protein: CASSESLILNTGELFF.

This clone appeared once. The CDR3 reads CASSLVSGTSGGTDTQYF. CDR3 bases: TGTGCCAGCAGCTTAGTGTCCGGGACTAGCGGGGGCACAGATACGCAGTATTTT. The rearrangement uses TRBV11-2 and TRBJ2-3; 13 bases are a match to TRBD2. With V trimmed by 1 base and J by 1 base, 5 bases remained unmatched. Germline lookup yields CDR1 SGHAT and CDR2 FQNNGV. The CDR3 length is 18 residues.

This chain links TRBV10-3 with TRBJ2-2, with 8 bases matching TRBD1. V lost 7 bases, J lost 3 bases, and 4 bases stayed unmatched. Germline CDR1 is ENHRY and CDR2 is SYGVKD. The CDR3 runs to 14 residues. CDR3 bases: TGTGCCATCAAGAAGACAGGGGACACCGGGGAGCTGTTTTTT. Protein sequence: CAIKKTGDTGELFF.

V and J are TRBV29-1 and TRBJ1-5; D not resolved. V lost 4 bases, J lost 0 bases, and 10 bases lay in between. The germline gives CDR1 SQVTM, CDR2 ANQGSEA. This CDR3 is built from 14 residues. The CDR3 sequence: CSVVVRGSNQPQHF. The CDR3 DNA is TGCAGCGTTGTCGTGCGGGGTAGCAATCAGCCCCAGCATTTT.

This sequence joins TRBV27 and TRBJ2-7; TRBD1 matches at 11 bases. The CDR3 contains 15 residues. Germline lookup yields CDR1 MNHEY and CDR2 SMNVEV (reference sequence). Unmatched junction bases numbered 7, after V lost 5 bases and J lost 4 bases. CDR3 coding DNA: TGTGCCAGCAGTGAAAGGGGACAGGGGGGATACGAGCAGTACTTC. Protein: CASSERGQGGYEQYF.

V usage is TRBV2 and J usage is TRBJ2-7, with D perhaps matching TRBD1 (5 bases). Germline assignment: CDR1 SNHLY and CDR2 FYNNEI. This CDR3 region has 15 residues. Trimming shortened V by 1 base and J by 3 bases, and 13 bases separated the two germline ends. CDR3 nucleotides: TGTGCCAGCAGTGAAGGGGTCCAGGGCCTCTACGAGCAGTACTTC. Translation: CASSEGVQGLYEQYF.

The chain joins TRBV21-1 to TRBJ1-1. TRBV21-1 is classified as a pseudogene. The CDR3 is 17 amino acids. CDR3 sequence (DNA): TGTGCCAGCAGCAAACTCCCTGACTTCGACCCGAACACTGAAGCTTTCTTT. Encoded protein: CASSKLPDFDPNTEAFF.

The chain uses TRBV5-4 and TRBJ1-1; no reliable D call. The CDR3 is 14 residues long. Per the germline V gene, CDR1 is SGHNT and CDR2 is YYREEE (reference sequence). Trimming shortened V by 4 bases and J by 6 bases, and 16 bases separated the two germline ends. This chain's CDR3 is CASSPTGGFAEAFF. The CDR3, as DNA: TGTGCCAGCAGCCCGACTGGAGGGTTCGCTGAAGCTTTCTTT.

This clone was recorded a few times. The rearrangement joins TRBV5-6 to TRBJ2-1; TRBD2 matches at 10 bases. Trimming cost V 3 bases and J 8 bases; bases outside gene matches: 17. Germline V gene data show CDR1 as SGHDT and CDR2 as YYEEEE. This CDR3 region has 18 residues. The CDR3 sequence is CASSSLTVLAGAQDEQFF. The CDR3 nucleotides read TGTGCCAGCAGCTCCTTGACAGTCCTAGCGGGAGCTCAGGATGAGCAGTTCTTC.

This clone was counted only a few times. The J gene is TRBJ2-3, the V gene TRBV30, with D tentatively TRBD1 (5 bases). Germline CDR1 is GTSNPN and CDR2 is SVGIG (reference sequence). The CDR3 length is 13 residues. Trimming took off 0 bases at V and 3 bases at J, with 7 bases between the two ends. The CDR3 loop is CAWSVGVTDTQYF. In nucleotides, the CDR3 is TGTGCCTGGAGTGTAGGGGTAACAGATACGCAGTATTTT.

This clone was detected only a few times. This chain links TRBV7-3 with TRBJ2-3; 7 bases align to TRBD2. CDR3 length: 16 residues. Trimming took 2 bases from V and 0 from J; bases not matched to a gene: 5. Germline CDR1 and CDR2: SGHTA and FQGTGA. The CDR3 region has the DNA TGTGCCAGCAGCTTATCCAGCGGGACTAGCACAGATACGCAGTATTTT. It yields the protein CASSLSSGTSTDTQYF.

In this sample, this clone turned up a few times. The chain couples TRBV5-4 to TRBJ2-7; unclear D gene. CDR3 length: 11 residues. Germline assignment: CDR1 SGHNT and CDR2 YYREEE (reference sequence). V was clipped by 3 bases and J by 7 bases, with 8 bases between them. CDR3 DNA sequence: TGTGCCAGCAGCTCCCACCAGGAGCAGTACTTC. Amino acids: CASSSHQEQYF.

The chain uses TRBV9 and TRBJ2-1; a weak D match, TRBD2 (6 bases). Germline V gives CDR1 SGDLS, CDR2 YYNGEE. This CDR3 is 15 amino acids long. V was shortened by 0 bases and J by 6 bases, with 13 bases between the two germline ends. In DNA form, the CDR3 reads TGTGCCAGCAGCGTAGGGGTAGCGGCCGGCAATGAGCAGTTCTTC. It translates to CASSVGVAAGNEQFF.

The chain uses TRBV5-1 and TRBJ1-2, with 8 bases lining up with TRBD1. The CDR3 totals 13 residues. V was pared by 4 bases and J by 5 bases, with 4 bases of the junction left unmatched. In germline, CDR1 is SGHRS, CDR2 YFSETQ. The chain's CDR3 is CASSEGQGYGYTF. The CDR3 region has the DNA TGCGCCAGCAGCGAAGGACAGGGTTATGGCTACACCTTC.

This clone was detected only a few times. Here the CDR3 DNA reads TGTGCCAGCAGTTACTCGTCTAGCGGGAGGGACCACGAGCAGTACTTC. It is translated as CASSYSSSGRDHEQYF. The rearrangement links TRBV6-6 to TRBJ2-7, with TRBD2 matching over 12 bases. CDR1 is MNHNY and CDR2 is SVGAGI in the germline V gene (reference sequence). The CDR3 totals 16 residues. The V segment lost 0 bases and the J segment 5 bases; nucleotides outside the gene matches: 5.

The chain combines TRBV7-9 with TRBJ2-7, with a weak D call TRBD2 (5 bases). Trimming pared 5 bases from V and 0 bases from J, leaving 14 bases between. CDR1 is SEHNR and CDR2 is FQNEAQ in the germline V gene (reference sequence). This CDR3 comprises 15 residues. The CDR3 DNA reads TGTGCCAGCAGCACCCCCTCCGGGAACTCCTACGAGCAGTACTTC. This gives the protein CASSTPSGNSYEQYF. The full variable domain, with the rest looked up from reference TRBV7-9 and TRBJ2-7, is DTGVSQNPRHKITKRGQNVTFRCDPISEHNRLYWYRQTLGQGPEFLTYFQNEAQLEKSRLLSDRFSAERPKGSFSTLEIQRTEQGDSAMYLCASSTPSGNSYEQYFGPGTRLTVT.

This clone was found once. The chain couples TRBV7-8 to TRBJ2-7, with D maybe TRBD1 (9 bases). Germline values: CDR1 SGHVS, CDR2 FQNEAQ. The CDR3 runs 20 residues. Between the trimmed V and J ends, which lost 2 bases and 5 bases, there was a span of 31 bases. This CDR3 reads CASSLTDRGASSGILHEQYF. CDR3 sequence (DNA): TGTGCCAGCAGCTTAACAGACAGGGGGGCCAGTAGCGGGATCCTCCACGAGCAGTACTTC.

CDR3 amino acids: CASSLARGAASEAFF. The CDR3 DNA reads TGTGCCAGCAGCTTGGCCCGGGGGGCAGCCTCTGAAGCTTTCTTT. The J gene is TRBJ1-1, the V gene TRBV5-4; weak D call: TRBD1 (6 bases). Germline CDR1 and CDR2: SGHNT and YYREEE (reference sequence). The CDR3 length is 15 residues. V was pared by 0 bases and J by 6 bases, with 15 bases between.

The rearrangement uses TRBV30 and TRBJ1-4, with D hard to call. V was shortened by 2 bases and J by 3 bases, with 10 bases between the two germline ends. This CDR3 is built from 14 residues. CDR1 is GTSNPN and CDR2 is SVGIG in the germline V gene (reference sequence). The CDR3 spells CAWSTYSANEKLFF. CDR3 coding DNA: TGTGCCTGGAGTACGTATTCGGCTAATGAAAAACTGTTTTTT.